This entry features one T cell receptor beta chain sequence. The sample belongs to a study of blood T cell repertoires in COVID-19. Study at large: Italy, Spain and the United States were the sources of the convalescent and acute COVID-19 samples.

The CDR3 has 13 residues. The germline gives CDR1 MNHEY, CDR2 SVGAGI. With 7 bases clipped from V and 2 bases from J, the junction kept 5 bases outside the gene matches. Sequencing was performed with immunoSEQ multiplex PCR; in TCRdb, only in-frame clones are kept and a portion is missing. The data contain over 60,000 clones, 75% to 90% of them singletons. The J gene is TRBJ2-7, the V gene TRBV6-5; TRBD1 matches 7 bases. The receptor was derived from a woman aged 50 to 65 with active COVID-19. Sequencing was carried out using peripheral blood. DNA for the CDR3: TGTGCCAGCAAACGACAGGGTACCTACGAGCAGTACTTC. Protein product: CASKRQGTYEQYF.